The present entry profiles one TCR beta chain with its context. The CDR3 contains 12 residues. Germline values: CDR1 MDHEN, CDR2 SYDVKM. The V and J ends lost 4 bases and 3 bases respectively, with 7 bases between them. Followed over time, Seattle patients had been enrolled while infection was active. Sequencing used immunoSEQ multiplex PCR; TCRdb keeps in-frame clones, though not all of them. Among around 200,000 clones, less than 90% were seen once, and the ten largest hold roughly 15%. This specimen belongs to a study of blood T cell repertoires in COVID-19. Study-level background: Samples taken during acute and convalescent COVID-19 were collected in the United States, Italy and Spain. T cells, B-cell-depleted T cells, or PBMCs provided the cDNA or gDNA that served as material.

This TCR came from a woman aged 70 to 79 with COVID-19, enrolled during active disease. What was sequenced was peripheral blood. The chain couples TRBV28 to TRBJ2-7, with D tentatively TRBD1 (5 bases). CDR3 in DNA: TGTGCCAGCAGTTCGACAGACTACGAGCAGTACGTC. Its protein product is CASSSTDYEQYV.